This TCR beta chain was sequenced for a study of OX40 agonist ivuxolimab in advanced cancers. Study in general: Patients received the agonistic anti-OX40 (CD134) antibody ivuxolimab. More than 35% of patients had received prior checkpoint inhibitor therapy. The study's findings and limits: Clonal expansion from baseline to week 6 occurred in both CD4+ and CD8+ T cells. Individuals who were partial responders at 0.1-3.0 mg/kg had clonal expansion that ranked among the lowest.

Of note for this clone: Antigen unknown.

Data came from immunoSEQ multiplex PCR; TCRdb stores just in-frame clones and leaves some out. This table has about 98,000 clones, about nine tenths appearing once. Looked up from germline, CDR1 is SGHTA and CDR2 is FQGNSA. CDR3 length equals 14 residues. Trimming removed 3 bases from V and 0 bases from J, with 8 bases in between. This receptor was identified in an adult with an advanced solid tumor such as melanoma, head and neck, liver or kidney cancer. Material: CD4+ or CD8+ T cells sorted from blood, obtained in a trial of the OX40 agonist ivuxolimab. V and J are TRBV7-2 and TRBJ1-2, with D possibly TRBD1 on 6 matching bases. The CDR3 here is CASSLDRANYGYTF. The CDR3 bases are TGTGCCAGCAGCTTGGACAGAGCTAACTATGGCTACACCTTC.